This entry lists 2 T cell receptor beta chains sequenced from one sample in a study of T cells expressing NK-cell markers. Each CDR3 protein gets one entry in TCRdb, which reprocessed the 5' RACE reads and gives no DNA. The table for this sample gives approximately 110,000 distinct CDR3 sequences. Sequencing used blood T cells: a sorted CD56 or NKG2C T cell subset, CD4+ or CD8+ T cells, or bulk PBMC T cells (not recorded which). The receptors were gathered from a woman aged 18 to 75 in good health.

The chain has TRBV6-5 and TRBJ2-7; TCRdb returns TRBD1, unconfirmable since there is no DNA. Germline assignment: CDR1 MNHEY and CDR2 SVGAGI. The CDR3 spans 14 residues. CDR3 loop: CASSYSGQVYEQYF.

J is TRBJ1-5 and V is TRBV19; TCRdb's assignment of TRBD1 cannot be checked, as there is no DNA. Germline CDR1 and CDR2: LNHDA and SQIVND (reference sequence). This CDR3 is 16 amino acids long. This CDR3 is CASSIEWTPSNQPQHF.